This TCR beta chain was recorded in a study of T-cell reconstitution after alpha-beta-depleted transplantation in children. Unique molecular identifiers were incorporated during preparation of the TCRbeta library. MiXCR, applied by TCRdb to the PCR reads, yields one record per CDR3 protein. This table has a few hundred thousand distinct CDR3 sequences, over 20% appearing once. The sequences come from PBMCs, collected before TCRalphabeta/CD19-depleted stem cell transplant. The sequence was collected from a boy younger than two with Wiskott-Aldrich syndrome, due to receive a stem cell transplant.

CDR3 DNA sequence: TGTGCCAGCAGCTTACGCCCGGCAGGAGGAGACACCCAGTACTTC. Its translation: CASSLRPAGGDTQYF. This chain connects TRBV7-2 to TRBJ2-5; a weak D match, TRBD2 (5 bases). In germline, CDR1 is SGHTA, CDR2 FQGNSA. The CDR3 consists of 15 residues. The V end was cut by 2 bases, the J end by 8 bases, with 18 bases between.